One and the same sample provided the 26 T cell receptor beta chains below, sequenced in a study of CD8 T cells in ankylosing spondylitis (TCRdb year 2017). The library relied on 5' RACE. The run used an Illumina HiSeq 2500. In TCRdb, the public reads were trimmed at Q25 with fastp and aligned with MiXCR, with productive beta chains retained. Rows with one shared CDR3 protein collapse into an entry with the most common genes and DNA. The sample table records some 140,000 distinct CDR3 sequences; around 10% of these occur just once. The leading ten clones occupy around 4.3% of the sample. The sequencing sample was made of blood, either unsorted or a sorted T cell fraction (not recorded which). These TCRs come from a female donor with ankylosing spondylitis or in good health (not recorded which).

V usage is TRBV10-1 and J usage is TRBJ2-2, with D tentatively TRBD1 or TRBD2 (5 bases each). V dropped 3 bases and J dropped 6 bases, with 14 bases sitting between them. This CDR3 has 15 residues. Germline V CDR1 and CDR2: WNHNN, SYGVQD (reference sequence). This chain's CDR3 is CASSEYGRGAGELFF. CDR3 nucleotides: TGCGCCAGCAGTGAATACGGCAGAGGGGCCGGGGAGCTGTTTTTT.

V is TRBV30 and J is TRBJ1-2; the D is unclear. Trimming cost V 1 base and J 4 bases, with 16 bases left between them. The CDR3 sequence is 15 residues long. Germline CDR1 GTSNPN, CDR2 SVGIG (reference sequence). The DNA for the CDR3 is TGTGCCTGGAGTGGCTCCGCGACTGACCTCTATGGCTACACCTTC. Protein: CAWSGSATDLYGYTF. Supplemented by reference TRBV30 and TRBJ1-2, the full variable domain reads SQTIHQWPATLVQPVGSPLSLECTVEGTSNPNLYWYRQAAGRGLQLLFYSVGIGQISSEVPQNLSASRPQDRQFILSSKKLLLSDSGFYLCAWSGSATDLYGYTFGSGTRLTVV.

This clonotype appeared a few times. V gene TRBV11-2 combines with J gene TRBJ1-2; D is unresolved. The germline V gene encodes CDR1 SGHAT and CDR2 FQNNGV. This CDR3 region has 12 residues. V lost 5 bases, J lost 5 bases, and 9 bases lay in between. CDR3 DNA sequence: TGTGCCAGCAGCCAATATGAGTATGGCTACACCTTC. Translating gives CASSQYEYGYTF.

There are many counts of this clonotype. The J gene is TRBJ2-1, the V gene TRBV20-1, with TRBD2 matching 10 bases. The ends lost 5 bases at V and 0 bases at J; junction bases unmatched: 4. Germline CDR1 is DFQATT and CDR2 is SNEGSKA (reference sequence). The CDR3 is made up of 15 amino acids. This chain's CDR3 is CSARLAGDSYNEQFF. The CDR3 DNA reads as TGCAGTGCTCGACTAGCGGGCGACTCCTACAATGAGCAGTTCTTC.

This clonotype was seen at least ten times. CDR3 region: CASSQTDVNTEAFF. The CDR3 DNA reads as TGTGCCAGCAGTCAGACAGACGTGAACACTGAAGCTTTCTTT. This chain connects TRBV12-3 or TRBV12-4 to TRBJ1-1; maybe TRBD1 (5 bases). The CDR3 runs to 14 residues. The V gene lost 5 bases and the J gene lost 0 bases, with 10 bases spanning the gap.

In this sample, this clonotype turned up many times. The chain joins TRBV5-6 to TRBJ2-1, with D perhaps matching TRBD2 (6 bases). The CDR3 covers 13 residues. Trimming took off 3 bases at V and 8 bases at J, with 12 bases between the two ends. In germline, CDR1 is SGHDT, CDR2 YYEEEE. CDR3 sequence reads: CASSSLARYEQFF. CDR3 nucleotides: TGTGCCAGCAGCTCGCTAGCGCGCTATGAGCAGTTCTTC. The variable domain in full, with the rest retrieved from reference TRBV5-6 and TRBJ2-1, is DAGVTQSPTHLIKTRGQQVTLRCSPKSGHDTVSWYQQALGQGPQFIFQYYEEEERQRGNFPDRFSGHQFPNYSSELNVNALLLGDSALYLCASSSLARYEQFFGPGTRLTVL.

Here the CDR3 reads CATSAGGLDIQYF. CDR3 coding DNA: TGTGCCACCTCCGCGGGGGGGCTCGACATTCAGTACTTC. The chain recombines TRBV19 with TRBJ2-4; the match to TRBD2 covers 9 bases. The CDR3 length is 13 residues. Germline CDR1 is LNHDA and CDR2 is SQIVND (reference sequence). Trimming took 10 bases from V and 8 from J; bases not matched to a gene: 9.

This clonotype was seen at least ten times. The rearrangement joins TRBV12-3 or TRBV12-4 to TRBJ2-2; 7 positions match TRBD1. The CDR3 consists of 15 residues. Unmatched junction bases numbered 10, after V lost 5 bases and J lost 7 bases. The CDR3 is CASSLRGQFNGELFF. In nucleotides, the CDR3 is TGTGCCAGCAGTCTAAGGGGACAGTTTAACGGGGAGCTGTTTTTT.

The rearrangement uses TRBV18 and TRBJ1-1; D not certain. Trimming stripped 3 bases from V and 11 bases from J, with 13 bases between. The germline gives CDR1 KGHSH, CDR2 LQKENI. The CDR3 is 12 residues long. The CDR3 loop reads CASSPQTVDAFF. In nucleotides, the CDR3 is TGTGCCAGCTCACCCCAGACCGTAGACGCTTTCTTT.

This clonotype was seen at least ten times. V and J are TRBV19 and TRBJ1-5; 8 nucleotides align to TRBD1. The CDR3 runs 13 residues. In germline, CDR1 is LNHDA, CDR2 SQIVND (reference sequence). J lost 4 bases, V lost 11 bases, and 7 bases had no gene match. This chain's CDR3 is CAVQGARNQPQHF. The CDR3 nucleotides are TGTGCCGTCCAGGGGGCGAGAAATCAGCCCCAGCATTTT.

This clonotype came up many times. A much larger clone lies a single base off, so this may be a read error. V is TRBV12-3 or TRBV12-4 and J is TRBJ2-3; D is unresolved. This CDR3 region has 11 residues. V lost 4 bases and J 4 bases, leaving 3 bases between the germline ends. The CDR3: CASSSPDTQYF. CDR3 DNA sequence: TGTGCCAGCAGTTCCCCAGATACGCAGTATTTT.

This clonotype showed up just a few times. The V and J genes are TRBV7-2 and TRBJ1-1; D is possibly TRBD1 (6 bases). Trimming pared 6 bases from V and 1 base from J, leaving 15 bases between. The CDR3 has 15 amino acids. Germline V gives CDR1 SGHTA, CDR2 FQGNSA. CDR3 amino acids: CASRFSGTSNTEAFF. In DNA, the CDR3 is TGTGCCAGCAGATTTTCCGGGACATCGAACACTGAAGCTTTCTTT.

This clonotype was observed at least ten times. The chain is built from TRBV7-9 and TRBJ2-7; D not resolved. From germline, CDR1 is SEHNR and CDR2 FQNEAQ (reference sequence). This CDR3 has 16 amino acids. V was cut by 1 base and J by 0 bases, with 13 bases left in between. The DNA for the CDR3 is TGTGCCAGCAGCTTAGTTTGGCCGAGGAGCTCCTACGAGCAGTACTTC. Residues: CASSLVWPRSSYEQYF.

Ten or more counts support this clonotype. The chain combines TRBV7-8 with TRBJ2-6, with D unresolved. V was pared by 7 bases and J by 0 bases, with 16 bases between. CDR3 length: 17 residues. CDR1 is SGHVS and CDR2 is FQNEAQ in the germline V gene. The CDR3 bases are TGTGCCAGCACCTCGGTCGGTCAGAGCTCTGGGGCCAACGTCCTGACTTTC. It codes for CASTSVGQSSGANVLTF.

The rearrangement links TRBV6-4 to TRBJ2-1; 12 nucleotides match TRBD2. Germline CDR1 reads MRHNA; CDR2 reads SNTAGT. CDR3 length: 15 residues. The junction had 5 bases not matched to a gene; V was cut back by 6 bases and J by 5 bases. The chain's CDR3 is CASRLGLAGDNEQFF. In DNA form, the CDR3 reads TGTGCCAGCAGACTGGGACTAGCGGGCGACAATGAGCAGTTCTTC.

At least ten counts were recorded for this clonotype. The chain recombines TRBV5-1 with TRBJ2-3, with TRBD1 matching over 8 bases. This CDR3 has 15 residues. The J segment lost 2 bases and the V segment lost 4 bases, leaving 6 bases of the junction unmatched. Germline CDR1 SGHRS, CDR2 YFSETQ. The DNA for the CDR3 is TGCGCCAGCAGCCCCAGACAGGGGATCACAGATACGCAGTATTTT. This sequence encodes CASSPRQGITDTQYF.

This clonotype was detected many times. This chain's CDR3 is CASSFDIPGTEAFF. CDR3 DNA: TGTGCCAGCAGCTTTGACATCCCCGGCACTGAAGCTTTCTTT. The rearrangement uses TRBV3-1 and TRBJ1-1, with D unclear. CDR3 size: 14 residues. CDR1 and CDR2 (germline): LGHDT, YNNKEL (reference sequence). V was shortened by 5 bases and J by 4 bases, with 14 bases between the two germline ends.

The chain combines TRBV28 with TRBJ2-5; TRBD1 agrees at 9 bases. V gave up 4 bases and J gave up 2 bases; unmatched junction bases: 8. CDR1 MDHEN and CDR2 SYDVKM come from the germline V gene. The CDR3 runs 16 residues. CDR3 DNA sequence: TGTGCCAGCAGTTCGGGACAGGGTAGGGGGCAAGAGACCCAGTACTTC. Protein sequence: CASSSGQGRGQETQYF.

This clonotype was counted many times. The rearrangement uses TRBV7-2 and TRBJ2-3; the match to TRBD2 covers 7 bases. The CDR3 contains 14 residues. In germline, CDR1 is SGHTA, CDR2 FQGNSA. V lost 3 bases, J lost 1 base, and 1 base stayed unmatched. The CDR3 nucleotides are TGTGCCAGCAGCTTCCTAGCGGGCACAGATACGCAGTATTTT. Protein sequence: CASSFLAGTDTQYF.

This clonotype was observed a few times. V gene TRBV6-5 combines with J gene TRBJ2-1, with 7 bases lining up with TRBD2. CDR1 is MNHEY, CDR2 SVGAGI, per germline. This CDR3 spans 16 amino acids. V lost 4 bases, J lost 6 bases, and 12 bases stayed unmatched. CDR3 coding DNA: TGTGCCAGCAGTTCGGCAGGGAGGGTTCAGGGCAATGAGCAGTTCTTC. This encodes CASSSAGRVQGNEQFF.

This clonotype was counted at least ten times. The chain combines TRBV20-1 with TRBJ2-3, with 7 bases aligning to TRBD2. From germline, CDR1 is DFQATT and CDR2 SNEGSKA (reference sequence). The V segment lost 5 bases and the J segment 5 bases; nucleotides outside the gene matches: 13. The CDR3 extends over 15 amino acids. In nucleotides, the CDR3 is TGCAGTGCTGCCGTAGGGGCGGGAGAGATAGATACGCAGTATTTT. Protein: CSAAVGAGEIDTQYF.

This clonotype came up many times. The rearrangement joins TRBV7-8 to TRBJ1-6, with D uncertain. The germline V and J ends were trimmed by 6 bases and 6 bases, with 15 bases remaining between them. The CDR3 is 15 residues long. The germline CDR1 and CDR2 sequences are SGHVS and FQNEAQ. The CDR3, as DNA: TGTGCCAGCAGTCCCAAGTGGGGTCGTAATTCACCCCTCCACTTT. It encodes CASSPKWGRNSPLHF.

This clonotype came up many times. The chain combines TRBV10-1 with TRBJ1-5, with no clear D. Looked up from germline, CDR1 is WNHNN and CDR2 is SYGVQD (reference sequence). This CDR3 spans 13 amino acids. Trimming cost V 6 bases and J 4 bases, with 10 bases left between them. This CDR3 is CASSHDGNQPQHF. CDR3 nucleotides: TGCGCCAGCAGCCACGACGGGAATCAGCCCCAGCATTTT.

The genes are TRBV27 and TRBJ1-2, with unresolved D. CDR1 and CDR2 (germline): MNHEY, SMNVEV (reference sequence). The CDR3 sequence is 14 residues long. Trimming pared 5 bases from V and 1 base from J, leaving 11 bases between. The CDR3 bases are TGTGCCAGCAGTGCGGACCTATTTAACTATGGCTACACCTTC. It encodes CASSADLFNYGYTF.

This clonotype was seen many times. An end of the junction differs from the germline gene, which may be a read error. The V and J genes are TRBV5-4 and TRBJ2-1; unclear D gene. Germline assignment: CDR1 SGHNT and CDR2 YYREEE (reference sequence). This CDR3 has 12 residues. The CDR3 sequence is CASSLDYHEQFF. CDR3 DNA: TGTGCCAGCAGCTTGGACTACCATGAGCAGTTCTTC.

This clonotype has ten or more counts. One junction end disagrees with the germline gene, perhaps due to a read error. This chain uses TRBV20-1 with TRBJ2-1; 8 bases are shared with TRBD2. Germline CDR1 and CDR2: DFQATT and SNEGSKA (reference sequence). The CDR3 is 17 residues long. The chain's CDR3 is CSAREGPAGVDYNEQFF. The CDR3 DNA reads as TGCAGTGCGAGAGAAGGGCCAGCGGGGGTAGACTACAATGAGCAGTTCTTC.